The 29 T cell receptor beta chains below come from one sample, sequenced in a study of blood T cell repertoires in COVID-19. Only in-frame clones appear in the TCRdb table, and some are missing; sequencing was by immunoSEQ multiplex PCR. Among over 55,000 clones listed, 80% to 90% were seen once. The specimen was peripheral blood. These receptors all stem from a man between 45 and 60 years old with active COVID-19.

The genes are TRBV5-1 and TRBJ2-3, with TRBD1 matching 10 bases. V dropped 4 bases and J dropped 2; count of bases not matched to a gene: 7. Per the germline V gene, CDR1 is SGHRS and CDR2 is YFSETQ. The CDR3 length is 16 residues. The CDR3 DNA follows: TGCGCCAGCAGCGCCTTGGGACAGGGGATCACAGATACGCAGTATTTT. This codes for CASSALGQGITDTQYF.

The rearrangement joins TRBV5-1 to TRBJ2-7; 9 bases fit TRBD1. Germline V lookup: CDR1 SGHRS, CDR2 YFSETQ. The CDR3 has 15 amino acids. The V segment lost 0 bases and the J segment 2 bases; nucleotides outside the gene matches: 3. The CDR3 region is CASSLAGTGPYEQYF. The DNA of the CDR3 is TGCGCCAGCAGCTTGGCCGGGACAGGGCCCTACGAGCAGTACTTC.

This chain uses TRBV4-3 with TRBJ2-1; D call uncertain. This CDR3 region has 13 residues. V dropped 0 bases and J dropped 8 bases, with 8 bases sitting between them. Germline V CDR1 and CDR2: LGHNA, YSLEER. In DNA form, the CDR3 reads TGCGCCAGCAGCCAAGAGTTACGCGATGAGCAGTTCTTC. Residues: CASSQELRDEQFF.

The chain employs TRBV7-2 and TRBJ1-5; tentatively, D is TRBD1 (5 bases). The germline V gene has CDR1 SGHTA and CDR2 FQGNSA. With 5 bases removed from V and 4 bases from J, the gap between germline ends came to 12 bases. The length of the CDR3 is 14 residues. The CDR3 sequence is CASSPGDPNQPQHF. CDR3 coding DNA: TGTGCCAGCAGCCCGGGGGACCCAAATCAGCCCCAGCATTTT. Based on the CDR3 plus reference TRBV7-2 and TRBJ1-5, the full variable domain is GAGVSQSPSNKVTEKGKDVELRCDPISGHTALYWYRQSLGQGLEFLIYFQGNSAPDKSGLPSDRFSAERTGGSVSTLTIQRTQQEDSAVYLCASSPGDPNQPQHFGDGTRLSIL.

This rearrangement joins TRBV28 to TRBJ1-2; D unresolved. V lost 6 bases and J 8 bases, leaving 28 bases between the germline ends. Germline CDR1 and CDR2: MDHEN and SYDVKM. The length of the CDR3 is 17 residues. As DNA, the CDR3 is TGTGCCAGCAGCCCCCAAGGAGGTGGACTGGGTTTTGGGGGCTACACCTTC. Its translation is CASSPQGGGLGFGGYTF.

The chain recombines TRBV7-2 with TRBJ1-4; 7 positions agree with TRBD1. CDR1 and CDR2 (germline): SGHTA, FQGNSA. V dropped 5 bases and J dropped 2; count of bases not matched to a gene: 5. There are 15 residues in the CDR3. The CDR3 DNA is TGTGCCAGCAGCCGCCGACAGGGCACTAATGAAAAACTGTTTTTT. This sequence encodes CASSRRQGTNEKLFF.

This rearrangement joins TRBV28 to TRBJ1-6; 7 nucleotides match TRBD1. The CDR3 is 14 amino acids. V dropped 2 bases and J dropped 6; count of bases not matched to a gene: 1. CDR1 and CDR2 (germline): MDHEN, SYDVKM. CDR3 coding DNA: TGTGCCAGCAGTTTAAGACAGGGTAATTCACCCCTCCACTTT. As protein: CASSLRQGNSPLHF.

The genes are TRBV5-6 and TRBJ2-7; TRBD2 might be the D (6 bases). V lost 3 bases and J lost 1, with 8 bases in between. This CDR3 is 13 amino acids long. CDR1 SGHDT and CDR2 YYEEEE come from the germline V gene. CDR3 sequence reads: CASSSDYSYEQYF. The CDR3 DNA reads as TGTGCCAGCAGCTCGGACTATTCCTACGAGCAGTACTTC.

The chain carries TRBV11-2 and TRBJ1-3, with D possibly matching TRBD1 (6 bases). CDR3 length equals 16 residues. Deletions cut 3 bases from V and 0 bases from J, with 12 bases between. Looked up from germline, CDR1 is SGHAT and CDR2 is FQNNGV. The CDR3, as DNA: TGTGCCAGCAGCTTCTGGACAGCCTACTCTGGAAACACCATATATTTT. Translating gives CASSFWTAYSGNTIYF.

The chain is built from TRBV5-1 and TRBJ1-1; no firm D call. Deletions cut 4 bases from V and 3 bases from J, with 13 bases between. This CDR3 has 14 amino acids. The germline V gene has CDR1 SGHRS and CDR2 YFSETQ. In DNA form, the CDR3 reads TGCGCCAGCAGCATCCGAGGGTCGGACACTGAAGCTTTCTTT. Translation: CASSIRGSDTEAFF.

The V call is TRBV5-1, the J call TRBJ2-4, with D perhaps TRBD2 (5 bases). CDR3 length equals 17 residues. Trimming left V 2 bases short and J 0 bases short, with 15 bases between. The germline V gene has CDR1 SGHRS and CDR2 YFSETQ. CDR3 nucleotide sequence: TGCGCCAGCAGCTTCCTAGAGGCGGGTTCAGCCAAAAACATTCAGTACTTC. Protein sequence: CASSFLEAGSAKNIQYF.

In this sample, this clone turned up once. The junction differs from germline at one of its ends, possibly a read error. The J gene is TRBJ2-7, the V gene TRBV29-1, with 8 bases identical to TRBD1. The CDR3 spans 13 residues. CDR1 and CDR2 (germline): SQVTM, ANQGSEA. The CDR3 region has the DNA TGCAGCGTCCGACAGGGGACATCCTCCGAGCAGTACTTC. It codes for CSVRQGTSSEQYF.

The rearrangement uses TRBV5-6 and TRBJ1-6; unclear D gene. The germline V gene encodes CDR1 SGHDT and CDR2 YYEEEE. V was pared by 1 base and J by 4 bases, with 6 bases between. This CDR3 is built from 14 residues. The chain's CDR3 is CASSLRRYNSPLHF. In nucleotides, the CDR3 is TGTGCCAGCAGCTTGCGTCGGTATAATTCACCCCTCCACTTT.

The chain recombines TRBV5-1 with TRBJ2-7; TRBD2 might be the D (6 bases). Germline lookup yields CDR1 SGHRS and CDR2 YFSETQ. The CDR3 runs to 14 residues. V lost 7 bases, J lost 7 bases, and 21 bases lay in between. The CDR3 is CASGSGTVTREQYF. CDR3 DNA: TGCGCCAGCGGATCCGGGACTGTAACTCGAGAGCAGTACTTC.

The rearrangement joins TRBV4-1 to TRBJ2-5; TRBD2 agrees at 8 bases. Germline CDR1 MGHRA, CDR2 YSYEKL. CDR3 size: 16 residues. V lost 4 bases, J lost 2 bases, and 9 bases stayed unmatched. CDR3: CASSRGLAQLQETQYF. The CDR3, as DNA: TGCGCCAGCAGCCGAGGACTAGCTCAGCTACAAGAGACCCAGTACTTC.

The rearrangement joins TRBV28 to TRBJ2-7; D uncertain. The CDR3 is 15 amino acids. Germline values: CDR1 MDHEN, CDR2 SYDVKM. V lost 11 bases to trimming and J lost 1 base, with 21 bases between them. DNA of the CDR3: TGTGCCGGGCAGGAACTCGCCCTTGCATCCTACGAGCAGTACTTC. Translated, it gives CAGQELALASYEQYF.

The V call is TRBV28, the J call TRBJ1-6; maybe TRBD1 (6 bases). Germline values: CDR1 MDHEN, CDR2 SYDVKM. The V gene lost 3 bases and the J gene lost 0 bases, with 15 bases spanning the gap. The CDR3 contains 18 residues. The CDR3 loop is CASSLGGAQSSYNSPLHF. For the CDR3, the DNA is TGTGCCAGCAGTTTGGGGGGGGCCCAGAGCTCCTATAATTCACCCCTCCACTTT. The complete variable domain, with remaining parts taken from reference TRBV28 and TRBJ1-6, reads DVKVTQSSRYLVKRTGEKVFLECVQDMDHENMFWYRQDPGLGLRLIYFSYDVKMKEKGDIPEGYSVSREKKERFSLILESASTNQTSMYLCASSLGGAQSSYNSPLHFGNGTRLTVT.

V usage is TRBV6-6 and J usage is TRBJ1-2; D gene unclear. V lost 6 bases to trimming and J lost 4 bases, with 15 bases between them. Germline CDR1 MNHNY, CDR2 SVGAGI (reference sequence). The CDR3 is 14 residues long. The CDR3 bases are TGTGCCAGCAGGCCCGACTCGAGCGTCTATGGCTACACCTTC. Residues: CASRPDSSVYGYTF.

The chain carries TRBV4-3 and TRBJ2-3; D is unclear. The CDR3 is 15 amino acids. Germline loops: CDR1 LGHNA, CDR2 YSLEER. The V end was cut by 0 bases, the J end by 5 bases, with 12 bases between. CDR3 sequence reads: CASSQEPASRDTQYF. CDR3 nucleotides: TGCGCCAGCAGCCAAGAACCGGCCTCTAGAGATACGCAGTATTTT.

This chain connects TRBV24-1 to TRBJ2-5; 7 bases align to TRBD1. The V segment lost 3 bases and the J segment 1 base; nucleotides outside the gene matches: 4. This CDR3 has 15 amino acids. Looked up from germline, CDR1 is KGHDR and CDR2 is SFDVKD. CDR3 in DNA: TGTGCCACCAGTGATCCCGGGACAGTCCAAGAGACCCAGTACTTC. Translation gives CATSDPGTVQETQYF.

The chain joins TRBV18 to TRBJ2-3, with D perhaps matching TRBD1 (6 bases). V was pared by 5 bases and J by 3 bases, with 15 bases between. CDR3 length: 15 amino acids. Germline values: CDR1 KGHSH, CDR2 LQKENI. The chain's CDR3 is CASSTTGRGTDTQYF. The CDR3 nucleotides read TGTGCCAGCTCAACGACAGGCAGGGGAACAGATACGCAGTATTTT.

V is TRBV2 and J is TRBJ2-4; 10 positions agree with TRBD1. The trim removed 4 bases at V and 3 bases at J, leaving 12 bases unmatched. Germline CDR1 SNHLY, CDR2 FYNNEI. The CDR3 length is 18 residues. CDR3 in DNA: TGTGCCAGCAGTGCTGGGACAGGGGATTGGTGGGTCAAAAACATTCAGTACTTC. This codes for CASSAGTGDWWVKNIQYF.

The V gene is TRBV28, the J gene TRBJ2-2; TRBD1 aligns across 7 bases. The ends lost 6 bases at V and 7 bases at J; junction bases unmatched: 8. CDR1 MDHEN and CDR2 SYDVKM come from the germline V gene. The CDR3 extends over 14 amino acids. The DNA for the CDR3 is TGTGCCAGCAGCCCGTCAGGGGGTGTCGGGGAGCTGTTTTTT. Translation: CASSPSGGVGELFF.

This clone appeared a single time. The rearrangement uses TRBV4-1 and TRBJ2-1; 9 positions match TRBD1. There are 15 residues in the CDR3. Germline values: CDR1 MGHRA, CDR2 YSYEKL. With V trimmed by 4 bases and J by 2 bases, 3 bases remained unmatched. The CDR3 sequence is CASSPGQGPYNEQFF. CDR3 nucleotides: TGCGCCAGCAGCCCGGGACAGGGCCCCTACAATGAGCAGTTCTTC.

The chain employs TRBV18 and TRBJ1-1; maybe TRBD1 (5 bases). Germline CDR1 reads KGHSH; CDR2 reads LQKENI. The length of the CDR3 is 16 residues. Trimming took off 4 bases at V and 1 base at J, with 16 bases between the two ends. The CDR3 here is CASSLNEAGPNTEAFF. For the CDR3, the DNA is TGTGCCAGCTCACTCAATGAGGCGGGGCCGAACACTGAAGCTTTCTTT.

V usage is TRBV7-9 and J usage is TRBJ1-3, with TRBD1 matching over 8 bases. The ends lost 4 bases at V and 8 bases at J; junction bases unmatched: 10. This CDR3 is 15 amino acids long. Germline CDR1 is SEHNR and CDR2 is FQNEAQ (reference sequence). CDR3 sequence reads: CASSSMTGEEDTIYF. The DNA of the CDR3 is TGTGCCAGCAGCTCCATGACAGGGGAAGAGGACACCATATATTTT.

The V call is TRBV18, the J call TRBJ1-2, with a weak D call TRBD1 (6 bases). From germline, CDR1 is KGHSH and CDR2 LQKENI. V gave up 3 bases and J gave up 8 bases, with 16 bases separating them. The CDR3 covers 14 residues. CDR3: CASSPTPGTYGYTF. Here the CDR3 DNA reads TGTGCCAGCTCACCTACCCCCGGGACATACGGCTACACCTTC.

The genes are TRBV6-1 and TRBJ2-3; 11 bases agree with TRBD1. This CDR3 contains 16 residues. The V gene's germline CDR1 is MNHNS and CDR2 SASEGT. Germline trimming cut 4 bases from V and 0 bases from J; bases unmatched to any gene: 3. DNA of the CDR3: TGTGCCAGCAGTGGAGGACAGGGGGCAAGCACAGATACGCAGTATTTT. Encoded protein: CASSGGQGASTDTQYF.

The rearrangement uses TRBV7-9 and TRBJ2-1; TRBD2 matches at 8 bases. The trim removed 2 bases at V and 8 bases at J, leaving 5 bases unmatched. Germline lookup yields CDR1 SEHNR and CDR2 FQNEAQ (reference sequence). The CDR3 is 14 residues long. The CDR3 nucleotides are TGTGCCAGCAGCTTACGCGGGGGGCCGGATGAGCAGTTCTTC. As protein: CASSLRGGPDEQFF.